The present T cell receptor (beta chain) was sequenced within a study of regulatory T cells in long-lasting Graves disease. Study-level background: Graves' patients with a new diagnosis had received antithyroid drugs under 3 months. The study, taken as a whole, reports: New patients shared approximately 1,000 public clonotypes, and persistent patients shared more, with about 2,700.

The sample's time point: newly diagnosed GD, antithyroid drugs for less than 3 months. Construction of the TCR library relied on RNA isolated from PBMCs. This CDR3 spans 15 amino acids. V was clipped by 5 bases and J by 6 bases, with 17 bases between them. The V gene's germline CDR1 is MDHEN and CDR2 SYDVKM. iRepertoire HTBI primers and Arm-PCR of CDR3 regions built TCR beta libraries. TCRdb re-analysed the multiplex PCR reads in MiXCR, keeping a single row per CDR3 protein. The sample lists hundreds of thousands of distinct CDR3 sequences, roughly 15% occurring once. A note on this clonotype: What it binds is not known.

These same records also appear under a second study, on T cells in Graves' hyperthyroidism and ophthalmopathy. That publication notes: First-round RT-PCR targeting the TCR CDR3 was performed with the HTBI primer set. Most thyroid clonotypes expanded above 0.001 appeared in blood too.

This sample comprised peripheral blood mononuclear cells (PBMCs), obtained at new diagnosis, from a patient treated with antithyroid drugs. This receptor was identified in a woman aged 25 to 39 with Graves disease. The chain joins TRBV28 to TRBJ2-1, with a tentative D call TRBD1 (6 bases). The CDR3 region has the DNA TGTGCCAGCAGTACCTGGACAGTTAGGACCAATGAGCAGTTCTTC. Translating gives CASSTWTVRTNEQFF.